This T cell receptor beta chain was identified in a study of blood T cell repertoires in COVID-19. V lost 6 bases to trimming and J lost 4 bases; unmatched junction nucleotides: 10. This CDR3 spans 15 amino acids. The germline CDR1 and CDR2 sequences are KGHSH and LQKENI. Profiled with immunoSEQ multiplex PCR; TCRdb holds only in-frame clones, not every one. The data show 140,000 to 150,000 clones, with roughly 79% seen just once and about 7.5% held by the top ten. This receptor was identified in a human donor in a cohort sampled during active COVID-19. This chain joins TRBV18 and TRBJ2-7; 9 positions match TRBD1. The sample consisted of peripheral blood. This CDR3 is CASSFNGQGYYEQYF. The DNA of the CDR3 is TGTGCCAGCTCCTTTAACGGACAGGGGTATTACGAGCAGTACTTC.